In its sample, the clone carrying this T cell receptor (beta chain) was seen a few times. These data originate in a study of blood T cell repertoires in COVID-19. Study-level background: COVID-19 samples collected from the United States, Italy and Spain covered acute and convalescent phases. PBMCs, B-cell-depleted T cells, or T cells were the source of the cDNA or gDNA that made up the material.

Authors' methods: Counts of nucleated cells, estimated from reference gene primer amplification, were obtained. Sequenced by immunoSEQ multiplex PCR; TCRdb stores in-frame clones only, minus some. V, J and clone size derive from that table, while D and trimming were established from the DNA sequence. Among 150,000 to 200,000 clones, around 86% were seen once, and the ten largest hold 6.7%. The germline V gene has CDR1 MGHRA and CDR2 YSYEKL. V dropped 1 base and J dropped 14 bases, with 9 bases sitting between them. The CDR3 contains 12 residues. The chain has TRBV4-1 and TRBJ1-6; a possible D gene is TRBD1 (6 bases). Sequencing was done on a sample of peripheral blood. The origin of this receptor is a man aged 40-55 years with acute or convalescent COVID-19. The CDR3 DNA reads TGCGCCAGCAGCCAAGGCGGGGGCACCCTCCACTTT. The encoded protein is CASSQGGGTLHF.